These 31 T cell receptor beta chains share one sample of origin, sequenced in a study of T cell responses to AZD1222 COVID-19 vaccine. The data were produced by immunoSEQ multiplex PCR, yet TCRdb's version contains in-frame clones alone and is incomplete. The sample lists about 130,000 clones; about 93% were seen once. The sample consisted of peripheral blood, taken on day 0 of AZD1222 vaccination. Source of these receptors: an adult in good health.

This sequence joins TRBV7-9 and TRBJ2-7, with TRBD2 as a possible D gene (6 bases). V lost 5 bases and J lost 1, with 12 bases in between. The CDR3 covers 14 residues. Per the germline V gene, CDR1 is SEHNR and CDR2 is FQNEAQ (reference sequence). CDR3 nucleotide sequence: TGTGCCAGCAGCCCCGTAGCGGAATCCTACGAGCAGTACTTC. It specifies CASSPVAESYEQYF.

DNA for the CDR3: TGTGCCAGCAGTGAAACCGCAGGGGAAGGCGCCAATCAGCCCCAGCATTTT. Protein sequence: CASSETAGEGANQPQHF. J is TRBJ1-5 and V is TRBV25-1, with D perhaps TRBD1 (6 bases). V lost 2 bases and J 3 bases, leaving 17 bases between the germline ends. CDR1 and CDR2 from the germline V gene are MGHDK and SYGVNS. The length of the CDR3 is 17 residues. The full variable domain, with the rest looked up from reference TRBV25-1 and TRBJ1-5, is EADIYQTPRYLVIGTGKKITLECSQTMGHDKMYWYQQDPGMELHLIHYSYGVNSTEKGDLSSESTVSRIRTEHFPLTLESARPSHTSQYLCASSETAGEGANQPQHFGDGTRLSIL.

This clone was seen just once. CDR3 sequence: CASSLGPMGFDEQYF. DNA of the CDR3: TGTGCCAGCAGCTTAGGGCCGATGGGGTTCGACGAGCAGTACTTC. The genes are TRBV7-2 and TRBJ2-7, with D unresolved. Germline V gene data show CDR1 as SGHTA and CDR2 as FQGNSA. V dropped 1 base and J dropped 5 bases, with 15 bases sitting between them. This CDR3 has 15 amino acids.

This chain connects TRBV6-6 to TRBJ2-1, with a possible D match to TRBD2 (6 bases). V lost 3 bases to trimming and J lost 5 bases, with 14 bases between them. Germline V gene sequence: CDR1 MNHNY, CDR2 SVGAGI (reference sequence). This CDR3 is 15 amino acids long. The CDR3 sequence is CASSYRLDINNEQFF. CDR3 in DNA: TGTGCCAGCAGTTATCGACTAGATATCAACAATGAGCAGTTCTTC.

The CDR3 DNA follows: TGTGCCAGCAGCTTGGTCGGAGGTTATGAGCAGTTCTTC. Amino acid sequence: CASSLVGGYEQFF. This rearrangement joins TRBV11-3 to TRBJ2-1, with a weak D call TRBD2 (5 bases). The CDR3 extends over 13 amino acids. Trimming pared 3 bases from V and 8 bases from J, leaving 11 bases between. Germline V CDR1 and CDR2: SGHNT, YENEEA.

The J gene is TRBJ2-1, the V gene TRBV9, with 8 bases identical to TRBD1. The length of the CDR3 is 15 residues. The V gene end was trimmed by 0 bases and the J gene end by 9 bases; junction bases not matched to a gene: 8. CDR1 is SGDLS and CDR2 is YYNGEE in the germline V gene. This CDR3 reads CASSVARTGFGEQFF. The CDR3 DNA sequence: TGTGCCAGCAGCGTAGCTCGGACAGGGTTCGGTGAGCAGTTCTTC. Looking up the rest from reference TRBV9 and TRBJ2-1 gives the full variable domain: DSGVTQTPKHLITATGQRVTLRCSPRSGDLSVYWYQQSLDQGLQFLIQYYNGEERAKGNILERFSAQQFPDLHSELNLSSLELGDSALYFCASSVARTGFGEQFFGPGTRLTVL.

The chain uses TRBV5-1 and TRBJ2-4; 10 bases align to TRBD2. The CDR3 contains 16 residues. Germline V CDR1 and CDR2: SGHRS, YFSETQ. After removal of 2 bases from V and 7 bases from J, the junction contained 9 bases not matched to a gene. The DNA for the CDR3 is TGCGCCAGCAGCTTAGGGATAGCGGGAGGTTCTAACATTCAGTACTTC. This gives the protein CASSLGIAGGSNIQYF.

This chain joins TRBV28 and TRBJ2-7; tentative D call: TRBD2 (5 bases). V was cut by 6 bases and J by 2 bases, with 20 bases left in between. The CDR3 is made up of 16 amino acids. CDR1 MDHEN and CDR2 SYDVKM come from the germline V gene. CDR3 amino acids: CASSLPERSSTYEQYF. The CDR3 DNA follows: TGTGCCAGCAGCCTCCCAGAGCGGAGCTCGACCTACGAGCAGTACTTC.

In DNA, the CDR3 is TGTGCCAGCAGCTTGAGAGTGAATGAGCAGTTCTTC. It codes for CASSLRVNEQFF. The chain combines TRBV7-8 with TRBJ2-1; D not resolved. In germline, CDR1 is SGHVS, CDR2 FQNEAQ. The V end lost 3 bases, the J end lost 7 bases, and 7 bases lay between the germline ends. This CDR3 region has 12 residues.

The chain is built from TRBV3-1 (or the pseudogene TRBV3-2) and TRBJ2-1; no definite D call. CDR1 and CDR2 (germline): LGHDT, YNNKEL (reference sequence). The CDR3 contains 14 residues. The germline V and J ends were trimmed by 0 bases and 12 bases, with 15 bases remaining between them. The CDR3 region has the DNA TGTGCCAGCAGCCAAGATAGAGTTCCGGCAGGGCAGTTCTTC. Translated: CASSQDRVPAGQFF.

CDR3 sequence: CASSQAGRGYYGYTF. The CDR3 nucleotides are TGCGCCAGCAGCCAAGCGGGTAGAGGATACTATGGCTACACCTTC. J is TRBJ1-2 and V is TRBV4-1; unclear D gene. The CDR3 is made up of 15 amino acids. CDR1 and CDR2 (germline): MGHRA, YSYEKL. Deletions cut 1 base from V and 3 bases from J, with 12 bases between.

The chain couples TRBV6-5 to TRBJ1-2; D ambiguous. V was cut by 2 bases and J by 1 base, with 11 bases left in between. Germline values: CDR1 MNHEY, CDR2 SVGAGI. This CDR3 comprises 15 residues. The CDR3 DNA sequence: TGTGCCAGCAGTTACGGCGTCTGGGATAACTATGGCTACACCTTC. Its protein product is CASSYGVWDNYGYTF.

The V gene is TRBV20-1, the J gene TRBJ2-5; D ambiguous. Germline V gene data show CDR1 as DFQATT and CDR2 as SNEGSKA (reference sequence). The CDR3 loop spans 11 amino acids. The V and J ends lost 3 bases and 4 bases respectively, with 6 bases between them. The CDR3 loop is CSARRGETQYF. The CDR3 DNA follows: TGCAGTGCTAGGCGAGGAGAGACCCAGTACTTC.

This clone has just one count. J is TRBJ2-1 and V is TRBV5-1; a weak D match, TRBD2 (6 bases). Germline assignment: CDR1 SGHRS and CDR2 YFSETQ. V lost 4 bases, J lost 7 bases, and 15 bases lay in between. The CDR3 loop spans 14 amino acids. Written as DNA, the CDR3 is TGCGCCAGCAGCCACCGGGAGTCAAAGAATGAGCAGTTCTTC. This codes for CASSHRESKNEQFF.

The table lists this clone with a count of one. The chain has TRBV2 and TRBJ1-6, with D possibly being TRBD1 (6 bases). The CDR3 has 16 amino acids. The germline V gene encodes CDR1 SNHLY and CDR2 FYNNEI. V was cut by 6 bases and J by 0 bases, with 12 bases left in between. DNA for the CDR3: TGTGCCAGCAGGCTAGACAGGAGCTCCTATAATTCACCCCTCCACTTT. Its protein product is CASRLDRSSYNSPLHF.

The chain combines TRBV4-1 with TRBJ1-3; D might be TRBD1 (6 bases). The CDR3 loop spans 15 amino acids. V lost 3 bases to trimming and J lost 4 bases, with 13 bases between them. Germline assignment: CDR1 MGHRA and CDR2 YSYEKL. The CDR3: CASSQAGTLGNTIYF. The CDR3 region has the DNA TGCGCCAGCAGCCAGGCCGGGACATTAGGAAACACCATATATTTT.

The CDR3 protein is CASSINREADGYTF. DNA of the CDR3: TGTGCCAGCAGCATCAACAGGGAAGCGGATGGCTACACCTTC. The chain carries TRBV11-2 and TRBJ1-2; D is perhaps TRBD1 (6 bases). The CDR3 is 14 residues long. Looked up from germline, CDR1 is SGHAT and CDR2 is FQNNGV. The germline V and J ends were trimmed by 5 bases and 6 bases, with 16 bases remaining between them.

The CDR3 spells CASSRTADEQYF. CDR3 in DNA: TGCGCCAGCAGTCGGACAGCGGACGAGCAGTACTTC. The rearrangement joins TRBV5-1 to TRBJ2-7; D is possibly TRBD1 (6 bases). Trimming stripped 5 bases from V and 5 bases from J, with 11 bases between. The CDR3 covers 12 residues. CDR1 is SGHRS, CDR2 YFSETQ, per germline.

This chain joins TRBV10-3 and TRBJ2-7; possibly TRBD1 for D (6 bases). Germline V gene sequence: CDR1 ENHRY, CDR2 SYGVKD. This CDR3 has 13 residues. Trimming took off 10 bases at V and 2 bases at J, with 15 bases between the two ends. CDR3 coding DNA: TGTGCCAACTCCCCGGGACAACCCTACGAGCAGTACTTC. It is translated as CANSPGQPYEQYF.

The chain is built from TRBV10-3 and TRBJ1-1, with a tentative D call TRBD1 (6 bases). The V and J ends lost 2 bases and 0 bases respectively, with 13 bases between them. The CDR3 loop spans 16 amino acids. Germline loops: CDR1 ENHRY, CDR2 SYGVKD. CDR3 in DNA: TGTGCCATCAGTGAGGTGACAGGAGGTTTGAACACTGAAGCTTTCTTT. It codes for CAISEVTGGLNTEAFF.

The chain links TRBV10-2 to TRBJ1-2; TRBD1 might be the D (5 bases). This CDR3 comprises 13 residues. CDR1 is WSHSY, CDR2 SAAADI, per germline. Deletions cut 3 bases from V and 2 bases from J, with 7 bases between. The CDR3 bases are TGCGCCAGCAGTGAACCAGGGAACTATGGCTACACCTTC. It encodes CASSEPGNYGYTF.

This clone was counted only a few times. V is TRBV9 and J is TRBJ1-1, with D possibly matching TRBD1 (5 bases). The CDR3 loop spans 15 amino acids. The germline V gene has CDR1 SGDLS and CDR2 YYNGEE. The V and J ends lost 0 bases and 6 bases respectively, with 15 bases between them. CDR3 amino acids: CASSVDPGANAEAFF. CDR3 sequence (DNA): TGTGCCAGCAGCGTAGACCCCGGGGCTAACGCTGAAGCTTTCTTT.

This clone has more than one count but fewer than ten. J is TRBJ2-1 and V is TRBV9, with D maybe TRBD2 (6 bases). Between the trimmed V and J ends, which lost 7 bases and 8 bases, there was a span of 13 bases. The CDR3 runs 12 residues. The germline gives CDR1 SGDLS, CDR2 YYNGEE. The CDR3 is CASSGSRDEQFF. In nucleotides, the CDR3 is TGTGCCAGCTCCGGGAGTAGGGATGAGCAGTTCTTC.

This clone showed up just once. CDR3 sequence (DNA): TGTGCCAGCAGCGTCCGGGACAGGGGAATGAATCAGCCCCAGCATTTT. As protein: CASSVRDRGMNQPQHF. The chain recombines TRBV7-7 with TRBJ1-5, with 10 bases fitting TRBD1. The V and J ends lost 5 bases and 4 bases, in that order; junction bases with no gene match: 8. CDR3 length equals 16 residues. Per the germline V gene, CDR1 is SSHAT and CDR2 is FNYEAQ (reference sequence).

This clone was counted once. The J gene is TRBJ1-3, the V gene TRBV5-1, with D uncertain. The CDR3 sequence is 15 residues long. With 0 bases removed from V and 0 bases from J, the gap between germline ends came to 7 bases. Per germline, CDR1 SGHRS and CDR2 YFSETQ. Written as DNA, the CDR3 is TGCGCCAGCAGCTTGGGGTTTCTCTCTGGAAACACCATATATTTT. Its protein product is CASSLGFLSGNTIYF.

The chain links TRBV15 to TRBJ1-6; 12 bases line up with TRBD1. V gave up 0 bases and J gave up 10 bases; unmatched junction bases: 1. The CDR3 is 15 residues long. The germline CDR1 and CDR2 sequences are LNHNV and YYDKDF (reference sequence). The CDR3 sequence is CATSREGTGGSPLHF. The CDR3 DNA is TGTGCCACCAGCAGAGAGGGGACAGGGGGCTCACCCCTCCACTTT.

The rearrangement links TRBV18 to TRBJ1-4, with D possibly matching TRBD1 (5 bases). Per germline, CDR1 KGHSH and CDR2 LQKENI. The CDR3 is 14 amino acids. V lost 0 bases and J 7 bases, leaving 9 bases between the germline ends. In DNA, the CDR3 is TGTGCCAGCTCACCACCAGGGGAAGGTGAAAAACTGTTTTTT. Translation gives CASSPPGEGEKLFF. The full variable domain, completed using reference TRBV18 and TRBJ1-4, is NAGVMQNPRHLVRRRGQEARLRCSPMKGHSHVYWYRQLPEEGLKFMVYLQKENIIDESGMPKERFSAEFPKEGPSILRIQQVVRGDSAAYFCASSPPGEGEKLFFGSGTQLSVL.

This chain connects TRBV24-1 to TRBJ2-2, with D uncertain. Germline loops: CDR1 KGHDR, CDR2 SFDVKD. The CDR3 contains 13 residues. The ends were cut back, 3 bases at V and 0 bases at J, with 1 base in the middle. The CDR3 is CATSDPNTGELFF. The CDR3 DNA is TGTGCCACCAGTGATCCGAACACCGGGGAGCTGTTTTTT.

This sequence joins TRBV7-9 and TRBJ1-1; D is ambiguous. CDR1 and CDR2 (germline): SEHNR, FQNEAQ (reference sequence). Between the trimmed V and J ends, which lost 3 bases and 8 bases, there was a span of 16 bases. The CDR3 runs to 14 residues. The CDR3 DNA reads TGTGCCAGCAGCTTGTCGGAAGTCAACCCCGAAGCTTTCTTT. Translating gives CASSLSEVNPEAFF.

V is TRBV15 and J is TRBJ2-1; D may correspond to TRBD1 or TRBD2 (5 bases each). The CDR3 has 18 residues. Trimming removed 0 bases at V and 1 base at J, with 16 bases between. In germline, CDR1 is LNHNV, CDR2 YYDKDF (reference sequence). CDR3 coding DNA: TGTGCCACCAGCAGAGATTGGGGGTTTCCGGGGTCCTACAATGAGCAGTTCTTC. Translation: CATSRDWGFPGSYNEQFF. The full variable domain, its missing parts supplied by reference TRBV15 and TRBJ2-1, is DAMVIQNPRYQVTQFGKPVTLSCSQTLNHNVMYWYQQKSSQAPKLLFHYYDKDFNNEADTPDNFQSRRPNTSFCFLDIRSPGLGDTAMYLCATSRDWGFPGSYNEQFFGPGTRLTVL.

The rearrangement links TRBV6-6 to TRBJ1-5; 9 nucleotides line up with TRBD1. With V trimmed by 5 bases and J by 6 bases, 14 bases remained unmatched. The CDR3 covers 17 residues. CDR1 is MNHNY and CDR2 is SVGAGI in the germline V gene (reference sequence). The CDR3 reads CASSHTSKTGGGQPQHF. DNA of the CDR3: TGTGCCAGCAGTCATACCTCAAAGACAGGGGGAGGTCAGCCCCAGCATTTT.